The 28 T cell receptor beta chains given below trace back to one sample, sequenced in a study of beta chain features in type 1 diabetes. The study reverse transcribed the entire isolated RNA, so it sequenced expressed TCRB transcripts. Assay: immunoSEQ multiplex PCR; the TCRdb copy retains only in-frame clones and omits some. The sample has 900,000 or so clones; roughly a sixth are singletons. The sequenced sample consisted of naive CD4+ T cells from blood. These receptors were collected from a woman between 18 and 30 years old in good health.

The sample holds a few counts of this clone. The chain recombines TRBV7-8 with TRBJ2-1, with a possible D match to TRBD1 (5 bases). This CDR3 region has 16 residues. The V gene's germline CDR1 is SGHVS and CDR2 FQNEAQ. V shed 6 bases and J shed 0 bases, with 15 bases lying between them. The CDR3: CASRSAWGASYNEQFF. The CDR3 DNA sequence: TGTGCCAGCAGAAGCGCCTGGGGCGCCTCCTACAATGAGCAGTTCTTC.

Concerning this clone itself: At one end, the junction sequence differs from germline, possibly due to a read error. The CDR3 reads CASSLGLGRIF. DNA of the CDR3: TGTGCCAGCAGCCTGGGACTAGGGCGGATCTTC. The rearrangement links TRBV5-6 to TRBJ2-1; 8 bases align to TRBD2. In germline, CDR1 is SGHDT, CDR2 YYEEEE. CDR3 length equals 11 residues.

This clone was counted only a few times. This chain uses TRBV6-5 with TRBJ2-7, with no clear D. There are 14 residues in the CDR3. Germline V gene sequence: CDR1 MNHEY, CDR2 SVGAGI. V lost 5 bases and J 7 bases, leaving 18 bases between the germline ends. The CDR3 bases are TGTGCCAGCAGTGGGTATGTTTCCCTCGCTGAGCAGTACTTC. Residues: CASSGYVSLAEQYF.

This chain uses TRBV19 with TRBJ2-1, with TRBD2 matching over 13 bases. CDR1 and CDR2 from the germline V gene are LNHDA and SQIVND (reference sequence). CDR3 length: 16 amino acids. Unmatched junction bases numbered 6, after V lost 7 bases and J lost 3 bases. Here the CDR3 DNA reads TGTGCCAGTACCGGGACTAGCGGGAAGTTCTACAATGAGCAGTTCTTC. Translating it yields CASTGTSGKFYNEQFF.

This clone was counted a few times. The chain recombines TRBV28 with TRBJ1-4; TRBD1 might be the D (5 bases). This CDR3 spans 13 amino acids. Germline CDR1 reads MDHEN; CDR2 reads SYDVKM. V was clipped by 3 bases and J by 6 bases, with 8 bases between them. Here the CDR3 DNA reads TGTGCCAGCAGTTTGGGGCAGGATGAAAAACTGTTTTTT. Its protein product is CASSLGQDEKLFF.

The CDR3 loop reads CASSFTSGNQPQHF. In DNA form, the CDR3 reads TGTGCCAGCAGTTTTACTAGTGGCAATCAGCCCCAGCATTTT. The chain employs TRBV6-5 and TRBJ1-5; D ambiguous. From germline, CDR1 is MNHEY and CDR2 SVGAGI. This CDR3 contains 14 residues. V was trimmed by 4 bases and J by 2 bases, leaving 9 bases between them.

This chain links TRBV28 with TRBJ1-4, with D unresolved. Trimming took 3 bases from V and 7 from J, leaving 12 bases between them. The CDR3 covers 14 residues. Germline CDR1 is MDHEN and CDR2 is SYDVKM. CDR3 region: CASSFPRRAEKLFF. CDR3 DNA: TGTGCCAGCAGTTTCCCAAGGCGGGCTGAAAAACTGTTTTTT.

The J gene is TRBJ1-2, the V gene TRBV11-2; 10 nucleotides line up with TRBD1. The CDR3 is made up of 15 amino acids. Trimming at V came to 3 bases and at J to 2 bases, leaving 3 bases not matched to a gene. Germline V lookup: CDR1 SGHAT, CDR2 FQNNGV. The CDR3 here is CASSFRQGANYGYTF. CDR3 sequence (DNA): TGTGCCAGCAGCTTCAGACAGGGGGCGAACTATGGCTACACCTTC.

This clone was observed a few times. Here the CDR3 reads CATRGDGAYEQYF. CDR3 sequence (DNA): TGTGCCACGAGGGGGGACGGAGCCTACGAGCAGTACTTC. The rearrangement uses TRBV10-3 and TRBJ2-7; D might be TRBD1 or TRBD2, each matching 6 bases. The CDR3 is made up of 13 amino acids. Trimming pared 10 bases from V and 2 bases from J, leaving 15 bases between. Per the germline V gene, CDR1 is ENHRY and CDR2 is SYGVKD.

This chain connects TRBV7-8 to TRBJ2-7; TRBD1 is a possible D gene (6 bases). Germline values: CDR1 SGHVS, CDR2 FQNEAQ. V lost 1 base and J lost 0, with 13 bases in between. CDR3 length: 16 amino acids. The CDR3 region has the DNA TGTGCCAGCAGCTTAGGGGGGCTAAAAAGCTCCTACGAGCAGTACTTC. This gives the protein CASSLGGLKSSYEQYF.

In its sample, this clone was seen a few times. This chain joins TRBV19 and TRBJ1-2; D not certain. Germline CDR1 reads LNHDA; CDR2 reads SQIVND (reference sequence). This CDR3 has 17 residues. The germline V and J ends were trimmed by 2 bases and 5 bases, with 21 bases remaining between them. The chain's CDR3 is CASSIRWTDSLAYGYTF. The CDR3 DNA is TGTGCCAGTAGTATAAGATGGACGGATTCGTTGGCGTATGGCTACACCTTC.

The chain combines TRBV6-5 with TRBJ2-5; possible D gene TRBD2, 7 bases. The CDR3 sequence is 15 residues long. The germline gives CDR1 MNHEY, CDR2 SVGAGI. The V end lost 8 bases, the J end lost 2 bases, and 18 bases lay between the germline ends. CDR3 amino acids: CASRLGGPLQETQYF. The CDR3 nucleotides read TGTGCCAGCCGCCTCGGGGGGCCCCTTCAAGAGACCCAGTACTTC.

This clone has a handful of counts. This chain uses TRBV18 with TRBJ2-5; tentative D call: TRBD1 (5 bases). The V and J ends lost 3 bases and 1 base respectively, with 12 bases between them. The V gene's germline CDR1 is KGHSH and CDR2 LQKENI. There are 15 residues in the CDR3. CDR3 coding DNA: TGTGCCAGCTCACCGTTAAGCGACAGCCAAGAGACCCAGTACTTC. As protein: CASSPLSDSQETQYF. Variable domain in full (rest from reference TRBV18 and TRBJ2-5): NAGVMQNPRHLVRRRGQEARLRCSPMKGHSHVYWYRQLPEEGLKFMVYLQKENIIDESGMPKERFSAEFPKEGPSILRIQQVVRGDSAAYFCASSPLSDSQETQYFGPGTRLLVL.

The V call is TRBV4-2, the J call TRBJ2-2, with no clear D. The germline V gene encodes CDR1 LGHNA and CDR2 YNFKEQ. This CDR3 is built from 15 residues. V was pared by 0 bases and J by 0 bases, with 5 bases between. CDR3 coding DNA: TGTGCCAGCAGCCAAGAGGTAGCGAACACCGGGGAGCTGTTTTTT. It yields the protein CASSQEVANTGELFF.

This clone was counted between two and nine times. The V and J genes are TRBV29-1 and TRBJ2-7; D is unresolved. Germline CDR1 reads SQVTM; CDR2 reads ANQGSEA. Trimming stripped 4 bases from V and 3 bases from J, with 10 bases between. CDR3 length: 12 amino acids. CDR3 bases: TGCAGCGTTGCTTGGGATGACTACGAGCAGTACTTC. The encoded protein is CSVAWDDYEQYF.

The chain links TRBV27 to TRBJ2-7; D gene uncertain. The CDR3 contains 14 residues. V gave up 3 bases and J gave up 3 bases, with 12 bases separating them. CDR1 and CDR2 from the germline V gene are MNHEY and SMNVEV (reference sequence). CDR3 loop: CASSFRPGDYEQYF. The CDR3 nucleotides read TGTGCCAGCAGTTTTCGCCCCGGAGACTACGAGCAGTACTTC.

CDR3 DNA sequence: TGTGCCAGCAGCCTGTCTTCGTATCAGCCCCAGCATTTT. Its protein product is CASSLSSYQPQHF. The chain uses TRBV7-2 and TRBJ1-5; unclear D gene. In germline, CDR1 is SGHTA, CDR2 FQGNSA. V was pared by 5 bases and J by 5 bases, with 10 bases between. CDR3 length: 13 amino acids.

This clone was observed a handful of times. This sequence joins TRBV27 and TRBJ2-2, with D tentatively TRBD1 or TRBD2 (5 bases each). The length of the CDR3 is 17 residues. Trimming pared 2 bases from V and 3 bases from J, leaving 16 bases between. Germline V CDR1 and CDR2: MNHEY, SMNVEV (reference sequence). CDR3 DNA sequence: TGTGCCAGCAGTTTACTGGGACCAAGCAGGCACACCGGGGAGCTGTTTTTT. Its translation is CASSLLGPSRHTGELFF.

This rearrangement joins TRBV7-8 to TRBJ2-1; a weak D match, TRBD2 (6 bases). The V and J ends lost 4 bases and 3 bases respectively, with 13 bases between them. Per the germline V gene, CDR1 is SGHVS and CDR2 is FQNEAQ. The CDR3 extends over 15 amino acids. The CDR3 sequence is CASSSRRGVYNEQFF. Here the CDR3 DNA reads TGTGCCAGCAGCTCCAGGAGGGGCGTCTACAATGAGCAGTTCTTC.

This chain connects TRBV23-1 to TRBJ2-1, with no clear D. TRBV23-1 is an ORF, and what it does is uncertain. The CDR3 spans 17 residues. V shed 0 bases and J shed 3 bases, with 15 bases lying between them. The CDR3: CASSQSRAVEYYNEQFF. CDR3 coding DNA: TGCGCCAGCAGTCAATCAAGGGCAGTAGAATACTACAATGAGCAGTTCTTC.

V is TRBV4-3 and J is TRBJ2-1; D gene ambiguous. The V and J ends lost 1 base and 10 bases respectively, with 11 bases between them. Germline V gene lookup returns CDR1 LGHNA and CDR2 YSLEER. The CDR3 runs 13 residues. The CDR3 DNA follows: TGCGCCAGCAGCCAAGGCCGGTCCGGGGAGCAGTTCTTC. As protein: CASSQGRSGEQFF.

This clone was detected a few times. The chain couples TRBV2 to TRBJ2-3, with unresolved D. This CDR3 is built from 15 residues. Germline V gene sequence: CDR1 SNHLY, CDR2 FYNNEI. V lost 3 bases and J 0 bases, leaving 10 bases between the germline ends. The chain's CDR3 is CASSDDLTSTDTQYF. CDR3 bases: TGTGCCAGCAGTGATGACTTGACTAGCACAGATACGCAGTATTTT.

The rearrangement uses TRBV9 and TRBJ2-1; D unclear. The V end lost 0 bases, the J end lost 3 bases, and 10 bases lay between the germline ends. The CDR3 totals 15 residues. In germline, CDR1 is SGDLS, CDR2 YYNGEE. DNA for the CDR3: TGTGCCAGCAGCGTAGCCGCGTCCTACTACAATGAGCAGTTCTTC. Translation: CASSVAASYYNEQFF.

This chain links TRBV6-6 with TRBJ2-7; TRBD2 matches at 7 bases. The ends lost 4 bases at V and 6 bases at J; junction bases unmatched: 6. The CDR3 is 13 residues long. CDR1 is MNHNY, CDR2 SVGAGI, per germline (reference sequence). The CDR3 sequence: CASSSAGVGEQYF. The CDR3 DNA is TGTGCCAGCAGTTCTGCGGGAGTCGGCGAGCAGTACTTC.

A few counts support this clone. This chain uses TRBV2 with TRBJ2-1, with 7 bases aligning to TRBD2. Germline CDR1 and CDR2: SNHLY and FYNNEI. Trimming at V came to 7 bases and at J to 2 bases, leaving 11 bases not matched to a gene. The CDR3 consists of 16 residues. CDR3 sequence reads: CASTPLLAATYNEQFF. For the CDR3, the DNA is TGTGCCAGCACTCCTCTCCTAGCGGCCACCTACAATGAGCAGTTCTTC.

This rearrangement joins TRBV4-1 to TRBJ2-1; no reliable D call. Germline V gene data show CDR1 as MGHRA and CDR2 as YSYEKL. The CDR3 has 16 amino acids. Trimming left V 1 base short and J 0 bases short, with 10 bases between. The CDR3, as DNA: TGCGCCAGCAGCCAAGTTGGACGGAGCTCCTACAATGAGCAGTTCTTC. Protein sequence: CASSQVGRSSYNEQFF.

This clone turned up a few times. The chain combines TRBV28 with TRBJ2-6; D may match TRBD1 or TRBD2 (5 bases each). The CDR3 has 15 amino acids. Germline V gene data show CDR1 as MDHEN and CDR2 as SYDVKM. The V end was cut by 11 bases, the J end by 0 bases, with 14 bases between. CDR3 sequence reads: CAGSRGASGANVLTF. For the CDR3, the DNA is TGTGCCGGATCAAGAGGGGCCTCTGGGGCCAACGTCCTGACTTTC. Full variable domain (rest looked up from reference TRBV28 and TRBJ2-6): DVKVTQSSRYLVKRTGEKVFLECVQDMDHENMFWYRQDPGLGLRLIYFSYDVKMKEKGDIPEGYSVSREKKERFSLILESASTNQTSMYLCAGSRGASGANVLTFGAGSRLTVL.

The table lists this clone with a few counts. The CDR3 DNA sequence: TGTGCCAGCAGGCAGGCGGGAGACGCAGATACGCAGTATTTT. Its protein product is CASRQAGDADTQYF. The chain links TRBV6-6 to TRBJ2-3, with 7 bases fitting TRBD2. The CDR3 extends over 14 amino acids. Germline V lookup: CDR1 MNHNY, CDR2 SVGAGI (reference sequence). V shed 6 bases, J shed 4 bases, and the junction held 7 bases outside the gene matches.